This TCR beta chain was found in a study of radiotherapy plus CTLA-4 blockade in lung cancer. Trimming took 4 bases from V and 5 from J; bases not matched to a gene: 10. The V gene's germline CDR1 is SNHLY and CDR2 FYNNEI. This CDR3 comprises 15 residues. The assay was immunoSEQ multiplex PCR, and TCRdb's table has in-frame clones only and misses some. This sample carries fewer than 150,000 clones, nearly 80% of them seen once, and the ten largest clones take roughly 5%. This chain links TRBV2 with TRBJ2-7; 8 bases map to TRBD1. The sequence came from a human donor with non-small cell lung cancer who had a partial response to radiotherapy plus ipilimumab. The sample was peripheral blood, taken from a patient treated with radiotherapy plus ipilimumab. The CDR3 DNA reads TGTGCCAGCAGTGCAGGACAGGGAAGGCGGAACGAGCAGTACTTC. It is translated as CASSAGQGRRNEQYF.